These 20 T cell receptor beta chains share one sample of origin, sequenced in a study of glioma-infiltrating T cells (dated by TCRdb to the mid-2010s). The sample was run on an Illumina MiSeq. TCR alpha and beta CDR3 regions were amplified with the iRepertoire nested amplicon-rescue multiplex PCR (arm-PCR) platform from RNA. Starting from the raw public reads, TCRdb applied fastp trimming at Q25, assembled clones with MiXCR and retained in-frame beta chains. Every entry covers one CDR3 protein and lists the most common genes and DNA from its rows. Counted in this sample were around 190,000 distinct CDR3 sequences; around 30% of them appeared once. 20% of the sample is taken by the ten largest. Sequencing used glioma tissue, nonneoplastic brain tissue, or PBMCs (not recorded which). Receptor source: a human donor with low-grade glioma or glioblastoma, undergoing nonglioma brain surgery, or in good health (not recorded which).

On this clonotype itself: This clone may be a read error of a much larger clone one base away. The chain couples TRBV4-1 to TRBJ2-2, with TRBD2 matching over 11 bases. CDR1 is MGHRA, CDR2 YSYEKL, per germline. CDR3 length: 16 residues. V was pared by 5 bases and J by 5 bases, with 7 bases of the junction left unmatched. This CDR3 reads CASSFRTSGQTGELFF. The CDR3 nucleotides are TGCGCCAGCAGCTTCCGGACTAGCGGGCAAACCGGGGAGCTGTTTTTT.

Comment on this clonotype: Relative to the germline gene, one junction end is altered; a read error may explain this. The CDR3 here is CGAFHSLFSTDTQYF. CDR3 DNA sequence: TGCGGTGCTTTCCATTCCCTCTTTAGCACAGATACGCAGTATTTT. This chain uses TRBV20-1 with TRBJ2-3, with D hard to call. CDR3 length: 15 residues. Germline values: CDR1 DFQATT, CDR2 SNEGSKA (reference sequence).

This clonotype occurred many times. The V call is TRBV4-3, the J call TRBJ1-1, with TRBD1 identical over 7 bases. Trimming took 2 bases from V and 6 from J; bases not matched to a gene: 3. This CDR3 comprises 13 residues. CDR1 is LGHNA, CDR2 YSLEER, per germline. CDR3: CASSQSGGAEAFF. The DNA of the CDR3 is TGCGCCAGCAGCCAATCAGGGGGGGCTGAAGCTTTCTTT.

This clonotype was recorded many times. The CDR3 loop reads CATSRGDDRDAFF. The CDR3 DNA reads TGTGCCACCAGCAGAGGGGATGACAGGGACGCTTTCTTT. The chain carries TRBV15 and TRBJ1-1, with 7 bases matching TRBD1. The CDR3 spans 13 residues. V lost 1 base to trimming and J lost 11 bases; unmatched junction nucleotides: 7. The germline gives CDR1 LNHNV, CDR2 YYDKDF (reference sequence).

CDR3 nucleotide sequence: TGCAGCGTTGCGCTGGCGGGAATCTCCTACGAGCAGTACTTC. Amino acid sequence: CSVALAGISYEQYF. V usage is TRBV29-1 and J usage is TRBJ2-7; a weak D match, TRBD2 (6 bases). Looked up from germline, CDR1 is SQVTM and CDR2 is ANQGSEA. The CDR3 covers 14 residues. V lost 4 bases, J lost 0 bases, and 13 bases lay in between.

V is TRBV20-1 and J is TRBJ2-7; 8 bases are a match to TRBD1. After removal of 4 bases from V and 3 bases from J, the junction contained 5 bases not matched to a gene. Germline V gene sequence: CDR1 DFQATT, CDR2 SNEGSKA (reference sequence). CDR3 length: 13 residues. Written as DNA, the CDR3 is TGCAGTGCTACGGACAGGGAGATCTACGAGCAGTACTTC. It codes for CSATDREIYEQYF.

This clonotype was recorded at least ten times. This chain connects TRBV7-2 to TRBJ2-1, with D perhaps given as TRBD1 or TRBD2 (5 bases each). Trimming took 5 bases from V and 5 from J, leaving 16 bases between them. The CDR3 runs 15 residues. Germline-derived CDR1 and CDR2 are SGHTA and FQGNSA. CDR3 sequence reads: CASSLDSGPNNEQFF. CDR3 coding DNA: TGTGCCAGCAGCCTAGATTCGGGACCGAACAATGAGCAGTTCTTC.

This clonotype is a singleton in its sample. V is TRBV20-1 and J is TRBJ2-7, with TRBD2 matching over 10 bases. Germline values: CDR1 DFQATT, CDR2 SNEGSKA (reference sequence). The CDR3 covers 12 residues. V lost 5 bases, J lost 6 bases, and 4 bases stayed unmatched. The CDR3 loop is CSALAGDSEQYF. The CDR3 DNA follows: TGCAGTGCTCTAGCGGGAGACTCCGAGCAGTACTTC.

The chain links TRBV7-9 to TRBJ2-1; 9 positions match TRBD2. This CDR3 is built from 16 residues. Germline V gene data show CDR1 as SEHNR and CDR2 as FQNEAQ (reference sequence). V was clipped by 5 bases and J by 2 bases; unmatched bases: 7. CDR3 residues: CASSNPGTSPYNEQFF. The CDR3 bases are TGTGCCAGCAGCAATCCCGGGACTAGCCCCTACAATGAGCAGTTCTTC. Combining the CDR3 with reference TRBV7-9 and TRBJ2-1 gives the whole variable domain DTGVSQNPRHKITKRGQNVTFRCDPISEHNRLYWYRQTLGQGPEFLTYFQNEAQLEKSRLLSDRFSAERPKGSFSTLEIQRTEQGDSAMYLCASSNPGTSPYNEQFFGPGTRLTVL.

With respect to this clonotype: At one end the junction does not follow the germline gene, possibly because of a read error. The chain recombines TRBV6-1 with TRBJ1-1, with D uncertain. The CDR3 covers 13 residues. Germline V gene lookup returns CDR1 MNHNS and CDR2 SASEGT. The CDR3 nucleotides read TGCGCCAGCGGGGAAACCAGCTTAAGTGAAGCTTTCTTT. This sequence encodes CASGETSLSEAFF.

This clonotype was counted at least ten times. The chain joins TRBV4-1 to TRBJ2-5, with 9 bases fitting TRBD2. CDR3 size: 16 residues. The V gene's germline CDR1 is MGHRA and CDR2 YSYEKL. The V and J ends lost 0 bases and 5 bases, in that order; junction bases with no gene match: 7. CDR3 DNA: TGCGCCAGCAGCCAAGAAGGGGCGGGAGGGGAGGAGACCCAGTACTTC. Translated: CASSQEGAGGEETQYF.

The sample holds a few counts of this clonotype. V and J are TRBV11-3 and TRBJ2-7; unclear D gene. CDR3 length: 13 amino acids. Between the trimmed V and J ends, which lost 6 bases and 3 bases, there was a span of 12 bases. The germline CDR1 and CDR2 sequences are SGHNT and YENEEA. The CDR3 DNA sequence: TGTGCCAGCAGTCCCGGACCTAACTACGAGCAGTACTTC. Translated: CASSPGPNYEQYF.

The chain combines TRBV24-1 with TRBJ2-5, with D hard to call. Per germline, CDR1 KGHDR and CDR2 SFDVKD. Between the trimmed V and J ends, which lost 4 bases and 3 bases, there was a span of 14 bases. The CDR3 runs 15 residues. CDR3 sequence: CATSDPASGEETQYF. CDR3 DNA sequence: TGTGCCACCAGTGACCCTGCAAGTGGCGAAGAGACCCAGTACTTC.

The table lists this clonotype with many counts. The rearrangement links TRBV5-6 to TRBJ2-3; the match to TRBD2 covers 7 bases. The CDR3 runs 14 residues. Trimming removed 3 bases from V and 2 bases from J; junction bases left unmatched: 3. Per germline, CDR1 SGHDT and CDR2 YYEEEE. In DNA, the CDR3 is TGTGCCAGCAGCTCCGGGACTACCACAGATACGCAGTATTTT. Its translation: CASSSGTTTDTQYF.

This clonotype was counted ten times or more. This CDR3 reads CATSLNHEQFF. Written as DNA, the CDR3 is TGTGCCACCAGCCTTAACCATGAGCAGTTCTTC. The rearrangement uses TRBV24-1 and TRBJ2-1; D uncertain. In germline, CDR1 is KGHDR, CDR2 SFDVKD. V was shortened by 7 bases and J by 8 bases, with 8 bases between the two germline ends. The CDR3 runs to 11 residues.

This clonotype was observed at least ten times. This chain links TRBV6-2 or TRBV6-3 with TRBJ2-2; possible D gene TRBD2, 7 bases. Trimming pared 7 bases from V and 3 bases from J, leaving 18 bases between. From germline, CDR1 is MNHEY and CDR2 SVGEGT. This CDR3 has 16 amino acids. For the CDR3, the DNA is TGTGCCAGCATTTCTAGGGGGGGGTTCCACACCGGGGAGCTGTTTTTT. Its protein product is CASISRGGFHTGELFF.

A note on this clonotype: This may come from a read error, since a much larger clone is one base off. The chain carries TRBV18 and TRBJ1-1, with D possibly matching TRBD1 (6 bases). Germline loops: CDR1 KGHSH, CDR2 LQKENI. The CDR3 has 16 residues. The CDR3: CARSRDKELGGTEAFF. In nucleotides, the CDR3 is TGTGCCAGATCACGGGACAAGGAGCTGGGGGGCACTGAAGCTTTCTTT.

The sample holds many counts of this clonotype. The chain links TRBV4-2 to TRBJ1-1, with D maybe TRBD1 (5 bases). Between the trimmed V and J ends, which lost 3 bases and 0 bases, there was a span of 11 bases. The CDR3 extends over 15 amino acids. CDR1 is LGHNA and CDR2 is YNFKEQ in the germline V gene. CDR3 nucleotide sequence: TGTGCCAGCAGCCATCCCGGGACTTTGAACACTGAAGCTTTCTTT. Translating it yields CASSHPGTLNTEAFF.

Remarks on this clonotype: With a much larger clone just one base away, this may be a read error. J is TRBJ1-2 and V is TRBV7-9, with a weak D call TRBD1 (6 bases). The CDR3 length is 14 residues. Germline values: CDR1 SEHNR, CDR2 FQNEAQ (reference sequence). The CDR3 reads CASSPNPGQGGYNF. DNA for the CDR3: TGTGCCAGCAGCCCTAATCCGGGACAAGGTGGCTACAACTTC.

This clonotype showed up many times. The CDR3 protein is CASSLAVYNEQFF. CDR3 sequence (DNA): TGTGCCAGCAGCTTAGCCGTCTACAATGAGCAGTTCTTC. The chain employs TRBV11-2 and TRBJ2-1; the D is unclear. V was trimmed by 1 base and J by 3 bases, leaving 4 bases between them. The CDR3 totals 13 residues. CDR1 and CDR2 (germline): SGHAT, FQNNGV.